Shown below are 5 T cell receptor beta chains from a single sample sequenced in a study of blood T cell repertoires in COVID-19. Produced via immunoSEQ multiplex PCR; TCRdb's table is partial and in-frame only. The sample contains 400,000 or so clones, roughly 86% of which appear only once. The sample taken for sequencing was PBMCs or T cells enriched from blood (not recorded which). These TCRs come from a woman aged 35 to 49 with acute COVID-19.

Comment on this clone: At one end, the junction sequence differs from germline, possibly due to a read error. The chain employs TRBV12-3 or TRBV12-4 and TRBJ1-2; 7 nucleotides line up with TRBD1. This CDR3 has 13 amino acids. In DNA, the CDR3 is TGTGCCAGCAGCTTAGACAGGGTAAGAGGCTACACCTTC. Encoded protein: CASSLDRVRGYTF.

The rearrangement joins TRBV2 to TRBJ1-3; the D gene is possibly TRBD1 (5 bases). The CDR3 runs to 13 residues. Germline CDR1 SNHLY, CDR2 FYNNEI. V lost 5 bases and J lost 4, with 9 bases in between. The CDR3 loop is CASSPGRGNTIYF. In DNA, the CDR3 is TGTGCCAGCAGTCCAGGGAGGGGAAACACCATATATTTT.

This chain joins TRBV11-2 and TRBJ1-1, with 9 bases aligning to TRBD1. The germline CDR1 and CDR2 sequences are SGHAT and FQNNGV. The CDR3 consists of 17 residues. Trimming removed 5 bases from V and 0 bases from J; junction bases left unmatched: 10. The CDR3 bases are TGTGCCAGCAGCCCCTGGACAGGGGCCCTGGTGAACACTGAAGCTTTCTTT. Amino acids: CASSPWTGALVNTEAFF.

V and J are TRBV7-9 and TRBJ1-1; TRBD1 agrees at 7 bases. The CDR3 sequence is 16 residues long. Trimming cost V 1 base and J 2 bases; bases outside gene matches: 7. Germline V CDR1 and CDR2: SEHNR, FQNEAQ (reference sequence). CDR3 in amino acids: CASSLDRRGPNTEAFF. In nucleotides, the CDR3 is TGTGCCAGCAGCTTAGACCGTAGGGGGCCCAACACTGAAGCTTTCTTT.

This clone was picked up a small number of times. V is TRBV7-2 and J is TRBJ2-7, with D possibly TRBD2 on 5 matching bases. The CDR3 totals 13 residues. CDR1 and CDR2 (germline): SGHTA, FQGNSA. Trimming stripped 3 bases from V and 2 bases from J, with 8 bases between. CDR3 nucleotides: TGTGCCAGCAGCTTGACGGGAACCTACGAGCAGTACTTC. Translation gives CASSLTGTYEQYF.